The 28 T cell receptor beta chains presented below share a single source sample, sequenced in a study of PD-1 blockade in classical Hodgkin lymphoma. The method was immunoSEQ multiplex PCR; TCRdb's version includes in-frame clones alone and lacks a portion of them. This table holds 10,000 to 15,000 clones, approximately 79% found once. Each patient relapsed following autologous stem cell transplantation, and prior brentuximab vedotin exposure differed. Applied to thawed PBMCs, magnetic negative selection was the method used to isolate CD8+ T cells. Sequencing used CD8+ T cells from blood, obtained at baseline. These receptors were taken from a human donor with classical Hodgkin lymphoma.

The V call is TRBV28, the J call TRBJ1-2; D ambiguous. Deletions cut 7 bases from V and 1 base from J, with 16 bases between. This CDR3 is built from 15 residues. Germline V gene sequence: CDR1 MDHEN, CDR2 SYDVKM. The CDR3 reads CASIPRMDFNYGYTF. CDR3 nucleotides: TGTGCCAGCATCCCCCGGATGGATTTTAACTATGGCTACACCTTC.

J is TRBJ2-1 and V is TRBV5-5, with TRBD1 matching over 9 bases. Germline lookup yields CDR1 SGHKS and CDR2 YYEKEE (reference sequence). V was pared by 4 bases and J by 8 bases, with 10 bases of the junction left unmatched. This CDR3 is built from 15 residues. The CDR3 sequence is CASSINRDRVHEQFF. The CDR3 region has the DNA TGTGCCAGCAGCATTAACCGGGACAGGGTCCATGAGCAGTTCTTC.

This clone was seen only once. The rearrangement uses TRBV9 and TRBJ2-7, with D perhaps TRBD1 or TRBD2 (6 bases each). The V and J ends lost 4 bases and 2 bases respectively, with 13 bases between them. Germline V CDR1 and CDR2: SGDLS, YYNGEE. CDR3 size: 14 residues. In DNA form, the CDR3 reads TGTGCCAGCAGCTTCGGAGGGGGGACCTACGAGCAGTACTTC. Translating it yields CASSFGGGTYEQYF.

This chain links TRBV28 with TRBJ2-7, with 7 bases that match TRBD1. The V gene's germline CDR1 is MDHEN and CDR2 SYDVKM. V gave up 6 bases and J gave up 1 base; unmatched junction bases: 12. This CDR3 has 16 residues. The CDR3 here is CASSRGTEQSSYEQYF. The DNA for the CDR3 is TGTGCCAGCAGCCGTGGGACAGAACAGTCTTCCTACGAGCAGTACTTC.

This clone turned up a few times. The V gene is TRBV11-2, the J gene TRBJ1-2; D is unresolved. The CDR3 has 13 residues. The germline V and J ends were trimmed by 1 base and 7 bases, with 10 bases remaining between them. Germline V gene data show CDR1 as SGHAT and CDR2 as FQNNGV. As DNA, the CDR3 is TGTGCCAGCAGCTTAGGTGCAGGCAGTGGCTACACCTTC. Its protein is CASSLGAGSGYTF.

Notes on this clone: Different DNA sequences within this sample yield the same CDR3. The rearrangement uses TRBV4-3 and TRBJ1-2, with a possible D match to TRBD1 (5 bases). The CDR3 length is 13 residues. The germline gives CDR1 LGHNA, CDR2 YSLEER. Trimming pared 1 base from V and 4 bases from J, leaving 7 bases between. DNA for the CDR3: TGCGCCAGCAGCCAAGGGGGGGGCTATGGCTACACCTTC. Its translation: CASSQGGGYGYTF.

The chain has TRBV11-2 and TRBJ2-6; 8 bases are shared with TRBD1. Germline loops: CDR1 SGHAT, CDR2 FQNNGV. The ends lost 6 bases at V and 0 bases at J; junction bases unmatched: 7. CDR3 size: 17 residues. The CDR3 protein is CASSPAGGISGANVLTF. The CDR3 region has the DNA TGTGCCAGCAGTCCGGCAGGGGGCATCTCTGGGGCCAACGTCCTGACTTTC.

CDR3 region: CASRAGSHEQYF. The CDR3 nucleotides read TGCGCCAGCCGCGCAGGGTCCCACGAGCAGTACTTC. The chain couples TRBV5-1 to TRBJ2-7; the D gene is possibly TRBD1 (5 bases). CDR1 SGHRS and CDR2 YFSETQ come from the germline V gene. The length of the CDR3 is 12 residues. Trimming left V 7 bases short and J 5 bases short, with 13 bases between.

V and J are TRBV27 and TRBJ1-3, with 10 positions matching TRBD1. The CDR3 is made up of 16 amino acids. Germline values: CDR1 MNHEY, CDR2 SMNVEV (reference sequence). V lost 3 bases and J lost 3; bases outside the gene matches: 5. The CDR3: CASSFSGTGDGNTIYF. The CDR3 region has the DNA TGTGCCAGCAGTTTCTCAGGGACAGGGGATGGAAACACCATATATTTT.

The chain's CDR3 is CASSLEAGVYGYTF. CDR3 coding DNA: TGTGCCAGCAGCTTAGAGGCAGGGGTGTATGGCTACACCTTC. The J gene is TRBJ1-2, the V gene TRBV7-9; D possibly corresponds to TRBD1 (6 bases). In germline, CDR1 is SEHNR, CDR2 FQNEAQ (reference sequence). V lost 1 base to trimming and J lost 5 bases, with 11 bases between them. The CDR3 totals 14 residues.

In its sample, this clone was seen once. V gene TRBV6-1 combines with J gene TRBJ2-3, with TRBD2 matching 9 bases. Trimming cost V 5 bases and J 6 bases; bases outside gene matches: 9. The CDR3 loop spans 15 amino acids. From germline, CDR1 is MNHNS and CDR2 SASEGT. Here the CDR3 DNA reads TGTGCCAGCAGTACTATCGGGACTAGCAAGGATACGCAGTATTTT. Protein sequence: CASSTIGTSKDTQYF.

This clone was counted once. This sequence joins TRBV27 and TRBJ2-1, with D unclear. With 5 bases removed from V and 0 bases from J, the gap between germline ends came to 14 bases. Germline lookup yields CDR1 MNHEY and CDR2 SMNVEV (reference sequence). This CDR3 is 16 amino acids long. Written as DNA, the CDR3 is TGTGCCAGCAGTCCACCGCAGGAGAGCTCCTACAATGAGCAGTTCTTC. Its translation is CASSPPQESSYNEQFF.

In DNA form, the CDR3 reads TGTGCCAGCAGCTTAGCCCCAAGCGGACAGGGTGAAGCTTTCTTT. Protein: CASSLAPSGQGEAFF. This chain joins TRBV7-2 and TRBJ1-1; 8 bases fit TRBD1. CDR1 SGHTA and CDR2 FQGNSA come from the germline V gene. After removal of 0 bases from V and 7 bases from J, the junction contained 7 bases not matched to a gene. CDR3 length equals 15 residues.

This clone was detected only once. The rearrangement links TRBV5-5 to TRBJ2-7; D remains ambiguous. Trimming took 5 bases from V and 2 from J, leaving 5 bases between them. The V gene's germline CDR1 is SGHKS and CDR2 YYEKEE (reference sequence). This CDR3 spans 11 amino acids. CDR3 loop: CASSPAYEQYF. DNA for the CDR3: TGTGCCAGCAGTCCGGCCTACGAGCAGTACTTC.

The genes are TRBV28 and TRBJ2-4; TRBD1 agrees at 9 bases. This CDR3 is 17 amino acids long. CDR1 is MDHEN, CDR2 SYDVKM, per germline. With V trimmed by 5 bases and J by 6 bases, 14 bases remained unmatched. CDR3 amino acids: CASSPAGQGKVGNIQYF. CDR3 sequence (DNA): TGTGCCAGCAGTCCCGCGGGACAGGGTAAGGTGGGAAACATTCAGTACTTC. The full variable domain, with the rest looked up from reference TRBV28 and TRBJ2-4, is DVKVTQSSRYLVKRTGEKVFLECVQDMDHENMFWYRQDPGLGLRLIYFSYDVKMKEKGDIPEGYSVSREKKERFSLILESASTNQTSMYLCASSPAGQGKVGNIQYFGAGTRLSVL.

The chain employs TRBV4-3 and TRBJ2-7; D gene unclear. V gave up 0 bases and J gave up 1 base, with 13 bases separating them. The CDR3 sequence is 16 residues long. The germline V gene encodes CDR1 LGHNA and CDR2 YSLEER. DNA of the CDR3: TGCGCCAGCAGCCAAGATGGACGCGTGAGATCCTACGAGCAGTACTTC. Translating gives CASSQDGRVRSYEQYF.

CDR3 amino acids: CASRQGVGEQYF. The CDR3 DNA reads as TGTGCCAGCAGACAGGGGGTCGGCGAGCAGTACTTC. The V and J genes are TRBV6-1 and TRBJ2-7; 8 bases fit TRBD1. The CDR3 runs 12 residues. The trim removed 6 bases at V and 6 bases at J, leaving 4 bases unmatched. Germline V lookup: CDR1 MNHNS, CDR2 SASEGT.

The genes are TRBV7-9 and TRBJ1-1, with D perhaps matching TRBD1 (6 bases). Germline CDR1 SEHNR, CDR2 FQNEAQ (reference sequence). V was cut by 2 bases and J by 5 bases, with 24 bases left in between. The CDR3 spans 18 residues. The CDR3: CASSLYWRVAGARTEAFF. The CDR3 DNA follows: TGTGCCAGCAGCTTATATTGGCGGGTAGCAGGGGCGAGGACTGAAGCTTTCTTT.

CDR3: CASSVAKANTEAFF. The CDR3 bases are TGTGCCAGCAGCGTAGCGAAGGCAAACACTGAAGCTTTCTTT. The V call is TRBV9, the J call TRBJ1-1; no reliable D call. Looked up from germline, CDR1 is SGDLS and CDR2 is YYNGEE. V shed 0 bases and J shed 2 bases, with 8 bases lying between them. This CDR3 is 14 amino acids long.

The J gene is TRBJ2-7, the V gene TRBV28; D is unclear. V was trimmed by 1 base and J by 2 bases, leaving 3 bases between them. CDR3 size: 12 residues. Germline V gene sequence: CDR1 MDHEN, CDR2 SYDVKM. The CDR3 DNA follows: TGTGCCAGCAGTTTATCGCCCTACGAGCAGTACTTC. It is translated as CASSLSPYEQYF.

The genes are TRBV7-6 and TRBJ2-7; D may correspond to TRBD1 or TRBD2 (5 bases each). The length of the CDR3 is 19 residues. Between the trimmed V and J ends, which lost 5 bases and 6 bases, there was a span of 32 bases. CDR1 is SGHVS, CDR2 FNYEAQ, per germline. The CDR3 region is CASSLRPGPSIEGSGEQYF. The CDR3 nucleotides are TGTGCCAGCAGCCTAAGACCGGGGCCCTCGATCGAAGGATCAGGCGAGCAGTACTTC.

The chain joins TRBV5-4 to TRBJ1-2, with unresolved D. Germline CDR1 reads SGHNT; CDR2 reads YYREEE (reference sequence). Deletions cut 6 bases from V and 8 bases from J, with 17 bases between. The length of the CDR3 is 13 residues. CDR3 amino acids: CASTTDVLGGYTF. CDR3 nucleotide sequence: TGTGCCAGCACAACCGACGTTTTAGGAGGCTACACCTTC.

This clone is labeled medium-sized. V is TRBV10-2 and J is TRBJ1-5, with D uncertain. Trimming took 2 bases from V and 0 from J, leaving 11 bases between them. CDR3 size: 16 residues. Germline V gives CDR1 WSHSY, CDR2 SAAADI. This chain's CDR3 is CASSEAPGNSNQPQHF. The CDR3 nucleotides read TGCGCCAGCAGTGAGGCGCCAGGCAATAGCAATCAGCCCCAGCATTTT.

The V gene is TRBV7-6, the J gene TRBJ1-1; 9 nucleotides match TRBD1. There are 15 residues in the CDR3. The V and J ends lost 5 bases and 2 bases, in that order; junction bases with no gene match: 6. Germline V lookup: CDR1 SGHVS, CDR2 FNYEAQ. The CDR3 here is CASSTPGQGNTEAFF. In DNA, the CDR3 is TGTGCCAGCAGCACCCCGGGACAGGGAAACACTGAAGCTTTCTTT.

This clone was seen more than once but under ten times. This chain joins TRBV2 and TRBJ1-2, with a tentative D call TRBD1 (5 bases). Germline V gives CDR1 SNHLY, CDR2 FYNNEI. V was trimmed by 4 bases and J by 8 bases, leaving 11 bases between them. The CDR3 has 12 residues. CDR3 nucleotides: TGTGCCAGCAGTGTGGCCGGGGGAGGCTACACCTTC. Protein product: CASSVAGGGYTF. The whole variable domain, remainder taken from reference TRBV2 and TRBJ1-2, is EPEVTQTPSHQVTQMGQEVILRCVPISNHLYFYWYRQILGQKVEFLVSFYNNEISEKSEIFDDQFSVERPDGSNFTLKIRSTKLEDSAMYFCASSVAGGGYTFGSGTRLTVV.

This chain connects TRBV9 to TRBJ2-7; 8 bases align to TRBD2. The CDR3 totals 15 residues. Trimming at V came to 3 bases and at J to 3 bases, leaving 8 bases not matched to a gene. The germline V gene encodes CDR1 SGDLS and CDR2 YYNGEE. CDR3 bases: TGTGCCAGCAGCGAGGGGACTAGGCTTTTCTACGAGCAGTACTTC. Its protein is CASSEGTRLFYEQYF.

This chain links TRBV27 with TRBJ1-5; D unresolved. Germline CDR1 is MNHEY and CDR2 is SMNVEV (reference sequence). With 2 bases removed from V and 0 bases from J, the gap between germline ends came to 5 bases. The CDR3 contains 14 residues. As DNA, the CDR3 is TGTGCCAGCAGTTTACACAATAGCAATCAGCCCCAGCATTTT. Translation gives CASSLHNSNQPQHF.

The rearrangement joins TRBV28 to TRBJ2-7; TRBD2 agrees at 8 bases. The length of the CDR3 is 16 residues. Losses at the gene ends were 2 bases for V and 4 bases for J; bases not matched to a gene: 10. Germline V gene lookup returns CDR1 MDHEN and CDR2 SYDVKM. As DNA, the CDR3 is TGTGCCAGCAGTTTACCCGCCGGGACTAGAGGTTACGAGCAGTACTTC. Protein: CASSLPAGTRGYEQYF.